This TCR beta chain was sequenced during a study of PD-1 blockade in mismatch repair-deficient tumors. This CDR3 spans 19 amino acids. The ends lost 8 bases at V and 6 bases at J; junction bases unmatched: 19. Germline loops: CDR1 SGHTA, CDR2 FQGNSA. Repertoires were generated with immunoSEQ multiplex PCR, while TCRdb's copy carries only in-frame clones and drops some. The data contain 14,000 or so clones, 84% of them singletons. In this sample, this clone turned up once. Its specificity is unknown. Time point given: approximately 10-day in vitro stimulation with candidate neoantigen peptide 4. This rearrangement joins TRBV7-2 to TRBJ2-2; 12 nucleotides match TRBD2. The sequencing used cells cultured in vitro, collected from a patient treated with pembrolizumab. This TCR came from an adult with mismatch repair-deficient cancer. The CDR3 bases are TGTGCCAGCCCAAAGGGTGCCAGCAGACTAGCGGGAGTTGCCGGGGAGCTGTTTTTT. It is translated as CASPKGASRLAGVAGELFF.